Listed here are 8 T cell receptor beta chains from one sample, sequenced in a study of T cell changes during pregnancy in multiple sclerosis. Using immunoSEQ multiplex PCR, the repertoire was profiled, and TCRdb retains in-frame clones only, with some absent. Of roughly 120,000 clones in the sample, 92% are singletons; the top ten hold 1.5% to 1.9%. The source material was peripheral blood, sampled in the third trimester of pregnancy. Source of these receptors: a female donor with multiple sclerosis, enrolled in a pregnancy study.

The chain joins TRBV7-6 to TRBJ1-3, with TRBD1 matching 9 bases. Germline loops: CDR1 SGHVS, CDR2 FNYEAQ. This CDR3 comprises 16 residues. The V and J ends lost 0 bases and 4 bases, in that order; junction bases with no gene match: 4. The chain's CDR3 is CASSLAPGTGGNTIYF. The CDR3 DNA follows: TGTGCCAGCAGCTTAGCACCCGGGACAGGGGGAAACACCATATATTTT.

This clone was counted once. The chain employs TRBV5-1 and TRBJ2-7, with 8 bases fitting TRBD2. Germline assignment: CDR1 SGHRS and CDR2 YFSETQ. The V and J ends lost 4 bases and 8 bases, in that order; junction bases with no gene match: 17. CDR3 length equals 16 residues. CDR3 bases: TGCGCCAGCAGCCCGGGGACGGGGGGGATCCTCCGACAGCAGTACTTC. Its translation is CASSPGTGGILRQQYF.

The chain is built from TRBV6-5 and TRBJ1-1; 7 bases fit TRBD1. V shed 7 bases, J shed 0 bases, and the junction held 8 bases outside the gene matches. The CDR3 is 15 residues long. Germline-derived CDR1 and CDR2 are MNHEY and SVGAGI. CDR3 coding DNA: TGTGCCAGCACCGACAGGGTCGGGGTGAACACTGAAGCTTTCTTT. Translated: CASTDRVGVNTEAFF.

The V gene is TRBV18, the J gene TRBJ1-1; maybe TRBD1 (6 bases). Trimming stripped 6 bases from V and 5 bases from J, with 16 bases between. CDR1 and CDR2 (germline): KGHSH, LQKENI. The CDR3 runs 14 residues. In nucleotides, the CDR3 is TGTGCCAGCTCTCTTAGGGGGTTTGGGACTGAAGCTTTCTTT. It is translated as CASSLRGFGTEAFF.

This clone was found once. CDR3 in DNA: TGTGCCTGGAAAGGGGGGGCCTACGAGCAGTACTTC. Translating it yields CAWKGGAYEQYF. The J gene is TRBJ2-5, the V gene TRBV30, with D possibly being TRBD2 (7 bases). The J call may be wrong; the DNA end is better matched by TRBJ2-7. Germline CDR1 reads GTSNPN; CDR2 reads SVGIG (reference sequence). The CDR3 is 12 amino acids.

V is TRBV10-3 and J is TRBJ2-2, with a possible D match to TRBD2 (8 bases). The CDR3 spans 16 residues. The V gene's germline CDR1 is ENHRY and CDR2 SYGVKD. V was shortened by 6 bases and J by 2 bases, with 16 bases between the two germline ends. CDR3 coding DNA: TGTGCCATCAGCGGGGGGGGGACAGCCAACACCGGGGAGCTGTTTTTT. Its translation: CAISGGGTANTGELFF.

The chain has TRBV5-1 and TRBJ1-1, with D perhaps matching TRBD1 (5 bases). Germline V gene lookup returns CDR1 SGHRS and CDR2 YFSETQ. V was pared by 5 bases and J by 1 base, with 12 bases between. The CDR3 runs 14 residues. The CDR3 region has the DNA TGCGCCAGCAGTCCATCGACAGCGAACACTGAAGCTTTCTTT. Residues: CASSPSTANTEAFF.

J is TRBJ2-7 and V is TRBV23-1; D not resolved. TRBV23-1 is an ORF, with its function uncertain. V was trimmed by 3 bases and J by 3 bases, leaving 6 bases between them. This CDR3 spans 12 amino acids. CDR3 protein: CASSHPDYEQYF. The CDR3 region has the DNA TGCGCCAGCAGTCATCCAGACTACGAGCAGTACTTC.